This passage covers 13 T cell receptor beta chains from one sample sequenced in a study. TCRdb re-called the 5' RACE reads with MiXCR, one entry per CDR3 protein. The sample lists some 60,000 distinct CDR3 sequences; nearly 30% were seen once. The source material was tumor-infiltrating naive CD4+ T cells sorted from the breast tumor. Described subset: naive CD4+ T cells, CD4+CD45RA+CD25-. The receptors shown here come from a female donor with breast cancer.

On this clonotype: The junction shows a germline mismatch at one end, possibly a read error. This chain joins TRBV7-2 and TRBJ2-4; tentative D call: TRBD1 (5 bases). CDR3 length: 15 residues. Germline CDR1 reads SGHTA; CDR2 reads FQGNSA. The CDR3 nucleotides read TGTGCCAGTAGCTCCCAGTGGCAGGGCAAAAACATTCAGTACTTC. It yields the protein CASSSQWQGKNIQYF.

This clonotype came up a few times. The J gene is TRBJ2-2, the V gene TRBV29-1, with D perhaps TRBD1 (6 bases). Germline CDR1 and CDR2: SQVTM and ANQGSEA. V dropped 4 bases and J dropped 5 bases, with 14 bases sitting between them. CDR3 length: 14 amino acids. DNA of the CDR3: TGCAGCGTTGGTCGGACAGTGGGGACCGGGGAGCTGTTTTTT. Encoded protein: CSVGRTVGTGELFF.

Remarks on this clonotype: This may arise from a read error, as a much more abundant clone is one base away. V is TRBV5-1 and J is TRBJ2-1; 12 bases agree with TRBD1. The germline gives CDR1 SGHRS, CDR2 YFSETQ. The CDR3 sequence is 14 residues long. CDR3 DNA sequence: TGCGCCAGCCACCGGGGGACAGGGGGCAATGGGCAGTTCTTC. Translation: CASHRGTGGNGQFF.

This chain connects TRBV20-1 to TRBJ2-7; D is possibly TRBD2 (5 bases). This CDR3 comprises 13 residues. Looked up from germline, CDR1 is DFQATT and CDR2 is SNEGSKA (reference sequence). CDR3 sequence (DNA): TGCAGCCCACTAGGGAAGGGAGTCTACGAGCAGTACTTC. It specifies CSPLGKGVYEQYF.

The CDR3 region is CASSLDHIYGYTF. DNA of the CDR3: TGTGCCAGCAGCTTGGACCACATCTATGGCTACACCTTC. The J gene is TRBJ1-2, the V gene TRBV5-4; D ambiguous. Germline CDR1 SGHNT, CDR2 YYREEE (reference sequence). The germline V and J ends were trimmed by 0 bases and 4 bases, with 7 bases remaining between them. The CDR3 loop spans 13 amino acids.

This clonotype showed up just a few times. This chain connects TRBV28 to TRBJ1-5, with TRBD1 as a possible D gene (5 bases). The V and J ends lost 4 bases and 4 bases respectively, with 11 bases between them. From germline, CDR1 is MDHEN and CDR2 SYDVKM. The CDR3 extends over 14 amino acids. The CDR3 spells CASSYPSGNQPQHF. The CDR3 nucleotides read TGTGCCAGCAGTTACCCTTCAGGGAATCAGCCCCAGCATTTT.

Comment on this clonotype: A much larger clone differs from this one at a single base, so this may be a read error. The chain couples TRBV30 to TRBJ1-2; 7 bases line up with TRBD1. This CDR3 contains 15 residues. Germline V lookup: CDR1 GTSNPN, CDR2 SVGIG (reference sequence). The CDR3 region is CARSKDRARRSGYTF. The CDR3 region has the DNA TGTGCCCGGAGCAAAGACAGGGCTCGGAGAAGTGGCTACACCTTC.

As concerns this clonotype: A junction boundary mismatches the germline segment, possibly from a read error. The chain recombines TRBV5-1 with TRBJ1-2; 9 bases line up with TRBD1. This CDR3 has 14 amino acids. Germline V lookup: CDR1 SGHRS, CDR2 YFSETQ. The CDR3 DNA reads as TGCGCCAGCAGCCGGACAGGGGATGACTACGGCTACACCTTC. Its protein is CASSRTGDDYGYTF.

This chain links TRBV15 with TRBJ1-1; D is uncertain. Germline CDR1 reads LNHNV; CDR2 reads YYDKDF (reference sequence). There are 14 residues in the CDR3. V was cut by 5 bases and J by 1 base, with 11 bases left in between. CDR3 DNA: TGTGCCACCAGCCCTCGGACGGGGAACACTGAAGCTTTCTTT. Its protein is CATSPRTGNTEAFF.

This sequence joins TRBV23-1 and TRBJ1-5, with D possibly being TRBD1 (5 bases). TRBV23-1 is an open reading frame, and its role is uncertain. CDR3 length: 14 residues. V was shortened by 3 bases and J by 6 bases, with 12 bases between the two germline ends. The chain's CDR3 is CASSQIGTSQPQHF. DNA of the CDR3: TGCGCCAGCAGTCAGATAGGGACTAGTCAGCCCCAGCATTTT.

This clonotype was seen ten or more times. The chain combines TRBV12-3 or TRBV12-4 with TRBJ1-6; D is unresolved. Trimming shortened V by 1 base and J by 9 bases, and 4 bases separated the two germline ends. The CDR3 covers 12 residues. CDR3 residues: CASSLVASPLHF. CDR3 DNA: TGTGCCAGCAGTTTAGTCGCTTCACCCCTCCACTTT.

The chain joins TRBV4-2 to TRBJ1-4; D uncertain. Germline-derived CDR1 and CDR2 are LGHNA and YNFKEQ. V was trimmed by 0 bases and J by 4 bases, leaving 9 bases between them. The CDR3 consists of 15 residues. The CDR3 nucleotides are TGTGCCAGCAGCCAAGAGGACGGCCTTAATGAAAAACTGTTTTTT. Its translation is CASSQEDGLNEKLFF.

This clonotype was recorded a few times. CDR3 bases: TGTGCCAGCAGTTTCGCAGGGAACTATGGCTACACCTTC. This gives the protein CASSFAGNYGYTF. This chain links TRBV12-3 or TRBV12-4 with TRBJ1-2, with D maybe TRBD1 (5 bases). The CDR3 sequence is 13 residues long. V lost 3 bases and J 2 bases, leaving 7 bases between the germline ends.